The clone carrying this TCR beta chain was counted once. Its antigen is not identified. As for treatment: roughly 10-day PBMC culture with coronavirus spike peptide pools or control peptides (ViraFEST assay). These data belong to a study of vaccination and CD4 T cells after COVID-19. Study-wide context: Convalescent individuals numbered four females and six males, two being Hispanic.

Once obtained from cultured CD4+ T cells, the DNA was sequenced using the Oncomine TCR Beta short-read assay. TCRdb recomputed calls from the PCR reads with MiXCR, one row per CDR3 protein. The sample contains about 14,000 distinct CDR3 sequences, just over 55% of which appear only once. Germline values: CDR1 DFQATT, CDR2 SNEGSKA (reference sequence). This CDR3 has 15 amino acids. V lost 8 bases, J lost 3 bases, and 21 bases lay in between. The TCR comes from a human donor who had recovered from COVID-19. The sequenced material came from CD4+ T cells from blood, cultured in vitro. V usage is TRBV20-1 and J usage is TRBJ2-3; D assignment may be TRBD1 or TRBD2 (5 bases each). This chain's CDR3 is CSPGPGTFSTDTQYF. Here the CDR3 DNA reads TGCAGTCCCGGGCCCGGGACCTTCAGTACAGATACGCAGTATTTT.